These 6 T cell receptor beta chains were all obtained from the same sample, sequenced in a study of blood T cell repertoires in COVID-19 (dated by TCRdb to about 2020). The library came from the immunoSEQ multiplex PCR assay. TCRdb retrieved this table from immuneACCESS and kept in-frame rearrangements only. Not all clones are present; in checked studies, unresolved V genes account for under half, and no reason is known for the remainder. Counted in this sample were hundreds of thousands of clones; around 89% of them appeared once. Of the sample, approximately 4.2% falls within the top ten clones. Sample: PBMCs or T cells enriched from blood (not recorded which). The source of these receptors is a woman aged 30 to 39 who had recovered from COVID-19.

V and J are TRBV2 and TRBJ1-2; D gene uncertain. V was cut by 3 bases and J by 1 base, with 6 bases left in between. CDR1 and CDR2 (germline): SNHLY, FYNNEI. The CDR3 is 13 residues long. The CDR3 sequence: CASSDRGNYGYTF. The CDR3 bases are TGTGCCAGCAGTGACCGGGGTAACTATGGCTACACCTTC. The entire variable domain, with the rest obtained from reference TRBV2 and TRBJ1-2, is as follows: EPEVTQTPSHQVTQMGQEVILRCVPISNHLYFYWYRQILGQKVEFLVSFYNNEISEKSEIFDDQFSVERPDGSNFTLKIRSTKLEDSAMYFCASSDRGNYGYTFGSGTRLTVV.

This chain links TRBV9 with TRBJ2-3; D uncertain. This CDR3 comprises 13 residues. V was pared by 0 bases and J by 9 bases, with 11 bases between. CDR1 is SGDLS, CDR2 YYNGEE, per germline. CDR3 amino acids: CASSVDLGGTQYF. The CDR3 DNA reads TGTGCCAGCAGCGTAGATCTAGGCGGAACGCAGTATTTT. The variable domain in full, completed from reference TRBV9 and TRBJ2-3, reads DSGVTQTPKHLITATGQRVTLRCSPRSGDLSVYWYQQSLDQGLQFLIQYYNGEERAKGNILERFSAQQFPDLHSELNLSSLELGDSALYFCASSVDLGGTQYFGPGTRLTVL.

The V call is TRBV4-2, the J call TRBJ1-1; 7 bases fit TRBD1. Germline CDR1 is LGHNA and CDR2 is YNFKEQ. The CDR3 runs to 21 residues. With 0 bases clipped from V and 0 bases from J, the junction kept 19 bases outside the gene matches. This CDR3 is CASSQDTLERGTVKMNTEAFF. CDR3 DNA: TGTGCCAGCAGCCAAGATACCCTGGAGAGGGGGACAGTTAAAATGAACACTGAAGCTTTCTTT.

The chain links TRBV5-8 to TRBJ1-5; the D is unclear. The V gene lost 2 bases and the J gene lost 4 bases, with 7 bases spanning the gap. The CDR3 is 13 residues long. The germline CDR1 and CDR2 sequences are SGHTS and YDEGEE. The CDR3 DNA is TGTGCCAGCAGCTTCGACACGAATCAGCCCCAGCATTTT. Protein: CASSFDTNQPQHF.

This clone was found once. V is TRBV2 and J is TRBJ2-1, with unresolved D. Germline CDR1 is SNHLY and CDR2 is FYNNEI. V was trimmed by 6 bases and J by 5 bases, leaving 26 bases between them. The CDR3 contains 18 residues. This CDR3 reads CASRRNPSSSHYNNEQFF. The CDR3 DNA reads TGTGCCAGCAGAAGAAACCCGTCCAGCAGTCACTATAACAATGAGCAGTTCTTC.

This chain joins TRBV19 and TRBJ1-2; the D gene is possibly TRBD1 (5 bases). In germline, CDR1 is LNHDA, CDR2 SQIVND (reference sequence). The CDR3 consists of 13 residues. Trimming removed 10 bases from V and 0 bases from J, with 12 bases in between. The CDR3 nucleotides are TGTGCCACCGGACACCGAGCTAACTATGGCTACACCTTC. This codes for CATGHRANYGYTF. Combining the CDR3 with reference TRBV19 and TRBJ1-2 gives the whole variable domain DGGITQSPKYLFRKEGQNVTLSCEQNLNHDAMYWYRQDPGQGLRLIYYSQIVNDFQKGDIAEGYSVSREKKESFPLTVTSAQKNPTAFYLCATGHRANYGYTFGSGTRLTVV.